These T cell receptor beta chains were read from a single sample in a study of vaccination and CD4 T cells after COVID-19. MiXCR, run by TCRdb on the PCR reads, gives a single entry per CDR3 protein. Of some 14,000 distinct CDR3 sequences listed, 50% to 55% were seen once; the top ten hold 6.5% to 9.5%. Their antigen targets remain unknown. Sequenced input: CD4+ T cells from blood, cultured in vitro. The receptors here all came from a human donor who had recovered from COVID-19. CDR3s include the opening cysteine and the closing phenylalanine or tryptophan. A D gene is named only where the DNA matches it firmly. For some rows the clone size is stated as once, few or many, or as a class when expanded; others skip it.

abundance	j_gene	d_gene	v_gene	CDR3aa	CDR3nt
.	TRBJ2-4	TRBD2	TRBV6-2/TRBV6-3	CASSPRREATLKNIQYF	TGTGCCAGCAGCCCCAGGCGGGAGGCGACCCTTAAAAACATTCAGTACTTC
.	TRBJ1-3	.	TRBV2	CASRADGNTIYF	TGTGCCAGCAGGGCTGATGGAAACACCATATATTTT
.	TRBJ2-3	.	TRBV19	CASSGNRADTQYF	TGTGCCAGTAGTGGGAATCGGGCAGATACGCAGTATTTT
.	TRBJ1-1	TRBD1	TRBV20-1	CSALTGTANTEAFF	TGCAGTGCGCTTACCGGGACAGCGAACACTGAAGCTTTCTTT
few	TRBJ2-1	TRBD2	TRBV6-2/TRBV6-3	CASSWTQGLAYEQFF	TGTGCCAGCAGTTGGACCCAAGGACTAGCCTATGAGCAGTTCTTC
.	TRBJ2-1	TRBD2	TRBV27	CASRGTSGATSLSYNEQFF	TGTGCCAGCAGAGGGACTAGCGGCGCCACTAGCCTCTCCTACAATGAGCAGTTCTTC
.	TRBJ2-2	TRBD2	TRBV7-9	CASSSRSGRLGGELFF	TGTGCCAGCAGCTCCCGTAGCGGGAGGCTGGGCGGGGAGCTGTTTTTT
.	TRBJ1-5	.	TRBV6-1	CASSSNPGVPQPQHF	TGTGCCAGCAGTAGTAATCCAGGGGTTCCTCAGCCCCAGCATTTT
.	TRBJ2-1	.	TRBV25-1	CASSEFNEQFF	TGTGCCAGCAGTGAATTTAATGAGCAGTTCTTC
.	TRBJ2-3	TRBD1	TRBV4-1	CASSLRPGQNTDTQYF	TGCGCCAGCAGCCTACGTCCGGGACAGAACACAGATACGCAGTATTTT
.	TRBJ1-2	TRBD1	TRBV6-1	CASSFTGVSYGYTF	TGTGCCAGCAGCTTTACAGGGGTGAGCTATGGCTACACCTTC
.	TRBJ2-7	.	TRBV20-1	CSATGDTLIEHEQYF	TGCAGTGCTACTGGGGACACTCTAATCGAGCACGAGCAGTACTTC
few	TRBJ2-5	TRBD1	TRBV2	CASSETGAGETQYF	TGTGCCAGCAGCGAGACAGGGGCGGGGGAGACCCAGTACTTC
.	TRBJ2-7	.	TRBV20-1	CSARGMTSSYEQYF	TGCAGTGCTAGGGGGATGACTAGCTCCTACGAGCAGTACTTC
once	TRBJ2-2	TRBD2	TRBV10-3	CAISGEAGANTGELFF	TGTGCCATCAGTGGAGAAGCGGGAGCGAACACCGGGGAGCTGTTTTTT
few	TRBJ1-2	.	TRBV2	CASSEAHPGYGYTF	TGTGCCAGCAGTGAAGCGCACCCAGGATATGGCTACACCTTC
.	TRBJ2-7	TRBD2	TRBV4-2	CASSQDGTSGTTSYEQYF	TGTGCCAGCAGCCAAGACGGGACTAGCGGGACCACCTCCTACGAGCAGTACTTC
.	TRBJ2-3	TRBD1	TRBV5-1	CASSQGADADTQYF	TGCGCCAGCAGTCAGGGGGCGGATGCAGATACGCAGTATTTT
.	TRBJ2-6	.	TRBV4-2	CASSQDQGSGANVLTF	TGTGCCAGCAGCCAAGATCAGGGTTCTGGGGCCAACGTCCTGACTTTC
.	TRBJ2-7	TRBD1	TRBV7-2	CASSPLDRSSYEQYF	TGTGCCAGCAGCCCCCTGGACAGGAGCTCCTACGAGCAGTACTTC
few	TRBJ2-1	TRBD1	TRBV9	CASSGTLDRDLWGQFF	TGTGCCAGCAGCGGGACGCTGGACAGGGACCTATGGGGGCAGTTCTTC
few	TRBJ2-3	TRBD2	TRBV28	CASSLGGESSDTQYF	TGTGCCAGCAGTTTAGGGGGGGAATCATCAGATACGCAGTATTTT
few	TRBJ1-5	TRBD1	TRBV6-1	CASSAGQRYSNQPQHF	TGTGCCAGCAGTGCGGGACAGAGGTATAGCAATCAGCCCCAGCATTTT
.	TRBJ1-6	TRBD1	TRBV2	CASRTGGSLNSPLHF	TGTGCCAGCAGGACAGGGGGTTCACTGAATTCACCCCTCCACTTT
few	TRBJ2-7	.	TRBV24-1	CATSDTYEQYF	TGTGCCACCAGTGACACCTACGAGCAGTACTTC
few	TRBJ1-2	.	TRBV25-1	CATYSQNYGYTF	TGTGCCACATACAGCCAGAACTATGGCTACACCTTC
few	TRBJ2-1	TRBD2	TRBV28	CASSQAGGRLYNEQFF	TGTGCCAGCAGTCAGGCGGGGGGGCGACTCTACAATGAGCAGTTCTTC
.	TRBJ1-4	.	TRBV5-4	CASSTGTNEKLFF	TGTGCCAGCAGCACAGGGACTAATGAAAAACTGTTTTTT
.	TRBJ1-2	.	TRBV6-1	CASSATGGQAYGYTF	TGTGCCAGCAGTGCCACCGGGGGGCAGGCCTATGGCTACACCTTC
.	TRBJ1-3	.	TRBV11-2	CASSLAGRGNTIYF	TGTGCCAGCAGCTTAGCTGGCCGGGGAAACACCATATATTTT
.	TRBJ1-1	.	TRBV27	CASRRGQYTEAFF	TGTGCCAGCCGGAGGGGACAATACACTGAAGCTTTCTTT
.	TRBJ1-2	.	TRBV27	CASSRTGFRAYGYTF	TGTGCCAGCAGCCGAACAGGGTTCCGAGCCTATGGCTACACCTTC
.	TRBJ2-7	.	TRBV24-1	CATSDSSYEQYF	TGTGCCACCAGTGATTCTAGCTACGAGCAGTACTTC
.	TRBJ2-1	.	TRBV2	CASKSTDGGMYEQFF	TGTGCCAGCAAATCCACGGACGGGGGCATGTATGAGCAGTTCTTC
.	TRBJ2-5	.	TRBV24-1	CATSDGGLATQYF	TGTGCCACCAGTGATGGGGGCCTTGCGACCCAGTACTTC
.	TRBJ2-6	TRBD2	TRBV20-1	CSASPGLAYGSGANVLTF	TGCAGTGCCTCTCCGGGACTAGCGTACGGATCTGGGGCCAACGTCCTGACTTTC
medium-sized	TRBJ1-1	.	TRBV29-1	CSVWPLSSHTEAFF	TGCAGCGTTTGGCCTCTCAGTAGTCACACTGAAGCTTTCTTT
large	TRBJ2-6	TRBD1	TRBV6-1	CASSKKRTGPGANVLTF	TGTGCCAGCAGTAAGAAACGGACAGGGCCTGGGGCCAACGTCCTGACTTTC
.	TRBJ2-1	TRBD1	TRBV6-2/TRBV6-3	CASSQSRLGQGVNEQFF	TGTGCCAGCAGCCAGTCCAGGTTGGGACAGGGGGTCAATGAGCAGTTCTTC
.	TRBJ1-1	.	TRBV6-5	CASSYGQRQNTEAFF	TGTGCCAGCAGTTACGGACAGCGCCAAAACACTGAAGCTTTCTTT
.	TRBJ2-5	.	TRBV19	CASSIRSRETQYF	TGTGCCAGTAGTATACGCTCGCGAGAGACCCAGTACTTC
large	TRBJ1-2	.	TRBV7-2	CASSSRGAGGYTF	TGTGCCAGCAGCTCGAGAGGGGCAGGGGGCTACACCTTC
.	TRBJ2-2	.	TRBV10-1	CASTGGGITGELFF	TGCGCCAGCACGGGCGGCGGGATCACCGGGGAGCTGTTTTTT
.	TRBJ2-3	TRBD2	TRBV20-1	CSASKSDGTMGTDTQYF	TGCAGTGCTAGCAAATCGGACGGGACTATGGGGACAGATACGCAGTATTTT
.	TRBJ1-4	.	TRBV20-1	CSAIPGSRNEKLFF	TGCAGTGCTATTCCAGGGTCTAGGAATGAAAAACTGTTTTTT
few	TRBJ2-3	.	TRBV6-1	CASSVGGGKVTQYF	TGTGCCAGCAGTGTCGGGGGAGGTAAGGTTACGCAGTATTTT
few	TRBJ2-5	.	TRBV11-3	CASSLSTGGETQYF	TGTGCCAGCAGCTTATCAACAGGAGGAGAGACCCAGTACTTC
.	TRBJ1-6	.	TRBV27	CASSYYNSPLHF	TGTGCCAGCAGTTACTATAATTCACCCCTCCACTTT
.	TRBJ2-4	.	TRBV20-1	CSARSIDIQYF	TGCAGTGCTAGGTCGATTGACATTCAGTACTTC
.	TRBJ2-3	TRBD2	TRBV18	CASSPALAGSTDTQYF	TGCGCCAGCTCACCGGCACTAGCGGGATCCACAGATACGCAGTATTTT
.	TRBJ1-5	.	TRBV6-5	CASSYRDSNQPQHF	TGTGCCAGCAGTTACAGGGACAGCAATCAGCCCCAGCATTTT
.	TRBJ1-2	.	TRBV20-1	CSGRGSDTNYGYTF	TGCAGTGGTCGAGGCAGCGACACTAACTATGGCTACACCTTC
.	TRBJ1-5	.	TRBV7-9	CASSSLPQGFGPQHF	TGTGCCAGCAGCTCCCTCCCTCAGGGGTTCGGGCCCCAGCATTTT